Listed below are T cell receptor beta chains from one sample, sequenced in a study of blood T cell repertoires in COVID-19. Sequencing was performed with immunoSEQ multiplex PCR; in TCRdb, only in-frame clones are kept and a portion is missing. This table has more than 150,000 clones, 80% to 90% appearing once. The sequencing input was peripheral blood. Every receptor here comes from a man between 65 and 85 years old with active or convalescent COVID-19. Each CDR3 is given with its conserved first and last residue. Fields, in order: V gene, D gene, J gene, clone size, CDR3 protein, CDR3 DNA. The D gene is left open where the match is weak. Clone size appears in some rows only: once, few, many, or a class for an expanded clone.

TRBV18,-,TRBJ2-3,few,CASSSTQRGDTQYF,TGTGCCAGCTCATCCACACAAAGGGGAGATACGCAGTATTTT
TRBV10-1,TRBD1,TRBJ2-5,-,CASSVGAGGRETQYF,TGCGCCAGCAGTGTAGGGGCAGGGGGAAGGGAGACCCAGTACTTC
TRBV28,-,TRBJ1-6,-,CASSLPDSPLHF,TGTGCCAGCAGTTTACCGGATTCACCCCTCCACTTT
TRBV6-5,TRBD1,TRBJ1-2,-,CASRAGGDIYGYTF,TGTGCCAGCAGGGCAGGGGGCGATATCTATGGCTACACCTTC
TRBV6-6,TRBD1,TRBJ1-1,-,CASSLRDRGQGEAFF,TGTGCCAGCAGCCTACGGGACAGGGGGCAAGGTGAAGCTTTCTTT
TRBV18,-,TRBJ1-5,-,CASSPPGTSNQPQHF,TGTGCCAGCTCACCCCCGGGAACTAGCAATCAGCCCCAGCATTTT
TRBV5-1,-,TRBJ1-1,-,CASSLTGSAGMAFF,TGCGCCAGCAGCTTGACCGGGTCGGCTGGTATGGCTTTCTTT
TRBV6-5,-,TRBJ1-6,once,CASRDITPYNSPLHF,TGTGCCAGCAGGGACATAACCCCATATAATTCACCCCTCCACTTT
TRBV5-1,-,TRBJ1-2,once,CASSLWRANYGYTF,TGCGCCAGCAGCTTGTGGCGGGCTAACTATGGCTACACCTTC
TRBV30,-,TRBJ2-3,once,CAWSPGPDTQYF,TGTGCCTGGAGTCCAGGTCCAGATACGCAGTATTTT
TRBV5-1,-,TRBJ1-2,-,CASTRTGTFAYGYTF,TGCGCCAGCACCCGAACCGGGACTTTCGCGTATGGCTACACCTTC
TRBV5-1,-,TRBJ1-3,-,CASSLGGQNGNTIYF,TGCGCCAGCAGCTTGGGGGGGCAAAATGGAAACACCATATATTTT
TRBV5-1,TRBD2,TRBJ2-2,once,CASTLGLAGDRAGELFF,TGCGCCAGCACCCTAGGACTAGCGGGAGATCGTGCCGGGGAGCTGTTTTTT
TRBV3-1/TRBV3-2,TRBD2,TRBJ2-1,-,CASSQDLFGGGPHNEQFF,TGTGCCAGCAGCCAAGATCTTTTTGGCGGGGGTCCTCACAATGAGCAGTTCTTC
TRBV10-3,TRBD2,TRBJ2-1,-,CAISGSLAGANEQFF,TGTGCCATCAGTGGAAGCCTAGCGGGAGCTAATGAGCAGTTCTTC
TRBV7-2,-,TRBJ1-2,-,CASSPSPGVGRMGYTF,TGTGCCAGCAGCCCTAGCCCCGGTGTAGGTCGTATGGGCTACACCTTC
TRBV2,TRBD2,TRBJ2-2,-,CASIGLAERRDTGELFF,TGTGCCAGCATAGGACTAGCGGAGAGGCGGGACACCGGGGAGCTGTTTTTT
TRBV27,-,TRBJ1-2,-,CASSGVRDSRGSYGYTF,TGTGCCAGCAGTGGAGTCCGGGACTCAAGAGGTAGCTATGGCTACACCTTC
TRBV10-1,-,TRBJ2-5,-,CASSGTPQETQYF,TGCGCCAGCAGCGGGACTCCCCAAGAGACCCAGTACTTC
TRBV18,TRBD2,TRBJ2-7,-,CASSPTGLAVVSFEQYF,TGTGCCAGCTCACCGACGGGACTAGCGGTCGTTAGTTTCGAGCAGTACTTC
TRBV25-1,TRBD2,TRBJ2-1,once,CASSISGRARNEQFF,TGTGCCAGCAGTATTAGCGGGAGGGCCCGGAATGAGCAGTTCTTC
TRBV5-4,-,TRBJ1-4,-,CASSHRSSGVNEKLFF,TGTGCCAGCAGCCACCGGTCGTCGGGGGTTAATGAAAAACTGTTTTTT
TRBV9,-,TRBJ1-4,-,CASSANPQGVNEKLFF,TGTGCCAGCAGCGCGAACCCACAGGGAGTTAATGAAAAACTGTTTTTT
TRBV7-7,TRBD2,TRBJ2-7,few,CASSPRLAGPYEQYF,TGTGCTAGCAGCCCTCGCCTAGCGGGGCCCTACGAGCAGTACTTC
TRBV7-9,-,TRBJ2-3,-,CASSPTTTRTDTQYF,TGTGCCAGCAGCCCGACCACTACCCGCACAGATACGCAGTATTTT
TRBV6-5,TRBD1,TRBJ1-6,-,CASSYSRTGVRSPLHF,TGTGCCAGCAGTTACTCGAGGACAGGGGTCCGCTCACCCCTCCACTTT
TRBV19,-,TRBJ2-1,-,CASSGVLAPYNEQFF,TGTGCCAGTAGCGGAGTCTTGGCGCCCTACAATGAGCAGTTCTTC
TRBV6-5,TRBD2,TRBJ2-5,-,CASRKGPGGETQYF,TGTGCCAGCAGAAAGGGCCCGGGAGGGGAGACCCAGTACTTC
TRBV30,-,TRBJ1-5,-,CAWSRERNQPQHF,TGTGCCTGGAGTCGCGAGCGCAATCAGCCCCAGCATTTT
TRBV7-2,-,TRBJ1-5,-,CASSLNRDNQPQHF,TGTGCCAGCAGCTTAAACAGGGACAATCAGCCCCAGCATTTT
TRBV7-2,TRBD1,TRBJ2-1,-,CASSPNRDRGRNEQFF,TGTGCCAGCAGCCCCAACCGGGACAGGGGTCGAAATGAGCAGTTCTTC
TRBV3-1/TRBV3-2,-,TRBJ1-1,-,CASSYRENTEAFF,TGTGCCAGCAGCTACCGGGAAAACACTGAAGCTTTCTTT
TRBV7-2,TRBD1,TRBJ1-2,-,CASSLAAGGYGGYTF,TGTGCCAGCAGCTTAGCGGCAGGGGGCTACGGTGGCTACACCTTC
TRBV27,-,TRBJ1-4,-,CASSLKGGRRDEKLFF,TGTGCCAGCAGTTTGAAAGGGGGAAGGCGTGATGAAAAACTGTTTTTT
TRBV19,-,TRBJ1-1,-,CASRTTLNTEAFF,TGTGCCAGTAGAACAACGTTGAACACTGAAGCTTTCTTT
TRBV6-5,-,TRBJ2-7,-,CASTSPLGSSEQYF,TGTGCCAGCACCTCCCCACTGGGCAGTTCCGAGCAGTACTTC
TRBV27,-,TRBJ2-1,once,CASSLRDTPGNEQFF,TGTGCCAGCAGTTTAAGGGACACCCCTGGCAATGAGCAGTTCTTC
TRBV18,-,TRBJ2-5,-,CASSPSEETQYF,TGTGCCAGCTCACCCTCCGAAGAGACCCAGTACTTC
TRBV2,-,TRBJ1-4,-,CASLGQRLNEKLFF,TGTGCCAGCCTGGGGCAGAGGCTCAATGAAAAACTGTTTTTT
TRBV30,-,TRBJ1-2,-,CAWRGATNYGYTF,TGTGCCTGGAGGGGCGCCACTAACTATGGCTACACCTTC
TRBV6-6,TRBD1,TRBJ2-1,-,CASTRSGTGPSHSYNEQFF,TGTGCCAGCACCCGATCTGGGACAGGGCCTTCACACTCCTACAATGAGCAGTTCTTC
TRBV15,TRBD1,TRBJ2-2,-,CATSRGGTGSGELFF,TGTGCCACCAGCAGAGGGGGGACAGGCTCCGGGGAGCTGTTTTTT
TRBV3-1/TRBV3-2,-,TRBJ2-1,-,CASSQGGGTSYNEQFF,TGTGCCAGCAGCCAAGGCGGCGGAACTTCCTACAATGAGCAGTTCTTC
TRBV24-1,-,TRBJ1-1,-,CATSDWGADTEAFF,TGTGCCACCAGTGATTGGGGAGCCGACACTGAAGCTTTCTTT
TRBV5-4,TRBD1,TRBJ1-6,-,CASSSLGQGVSFYSPLHF,TGTGCCAGCAGCTCGCTGGGACAGGGGGTGTCGTTTTACTCACCCCTCCACTTT
TRBV7-9,TRBD1,TRBJ1-1,-,CASSLGTGRAFF,TGTGCCAGCAGCTTAGGGACAGGTCGAGCTTTCTTT
TRBV2,TRBD1,TRBJ1-1,-,CASRDRGTEAFF,TGTGCCAGCAGGGACAGGGGCACTGAAGCTTTCTTT
TRBV11-2,-,TRBJ2-5,-,CASSLLGSQETQYF,TGTGCCAGCAGCCTCCTGGGCAGCCAAGAGACCCAGTACTTC
TRBV2,TRBD1,TRBJ1-4,-,CASSAQGGYNEKLFF,TGTGCCAGCAGTGCGCAGGGGGGCTACAATGAAAAACTGTTTTTT
TRBV29-1,-,TRBJ2-3,-,CSASPFGLASSTDTQYF,TGCAGCGCCTCTCCGTTTGGTCTAGCTTCTAGCACAGATACGCAGTATTTT
TRBV28,TRBD1,TRBJ1-2,-,CASSFGGGGFLNGYTF,TGTGCCAGCAGTTTCGGAGGGGGCGGATTTCTAAATGGCTACACCTTC
TRBV11-2,TRBD1,TRBJ1-1,few,CASSKTKTGGNTEAFF,TGTGCCAGCAGTAAAACCAAGACAGGGGGTAACACTGAAGCTTTCTTT
TRBV15,TRBD1,TRBJ1-2,-,CATSRNRGGYTF,TGTGCCACCAGCAGAAACAGGGGCGGCTACACCTTC
TRBV3-1/TRBV3-2,-,TRBJ2-2,-,CASSQVVSGTGELFF,TGTGCCAGCAGCCAAGTCGTTAGCGGAACCGGGGAGCTGTTTTTT
TRBV12-3/TRBV12-4,TRBD1,TRBJ2-7,-,CASSRQGLREQYF,TGTGCCAGCAGTCGACAGGGGTTGCGGGAGCAGTACTTC
TRBV9,-,TRBJ1-1,-,CASSVGGQGSREAFF,TGTGCCAGCAGCGTAGGTGGTCAGGGTAGCCGTGAAGCTTTCTTT
TRBV18,-,TRBJ1-4,-,CASSPGPGYEKLFF,TGTGCCAGCTCACCGGGCCCAGGGTATGAAAAACTGTTTTTT
TRBV7-2,TRBD1,TRBJ1-5,-,CASSLGQGENQPQHF,TGTGCCAGCAGCTTGGGACAGGGGGAAAATCAGCCCCAGCATTTT
TRBV24-1,-,TRBJ2-7,-,CATSDLNRGGQYF,TGTGCCACCAGTGACCTCAACAGGGGAGGGCAGTACTTC